This T cell receptor beta chain was sequenced during a study of cytomegalovirus exposure and HLA in healthy donors. 13 Jbeta primers and 60 Vbeta primers were used for the PCR. Generated by immunoSEQ multiplex PCR, the TCRdb table keeps only in-frame clones and is missing some. The profile shows some 110,000 clones, around a tenth of them singletons. The V and J ends lost 5 bases and 5 bases respectively, with 13 bases between them. Germline-derived CDR1 and CDR2 are MDHEN and SYDVKM. The CDR3 contains 14 residues. This clone has more than one count but fewer than ten. The chain uses TRBV28 and TRBJ2-1; weak D call: TRBD2 (5 bases). This sequence was found in a man under 40 in good health and CMV-seronegative. The sequenced sample was PBMCs. This CDR3 reads CASSRGANNNEQFF. CDR3 DNA sequence: TGTGCCAGCAGTCGGGGAGCGAACAACAATGAGCAGTTCTTC.